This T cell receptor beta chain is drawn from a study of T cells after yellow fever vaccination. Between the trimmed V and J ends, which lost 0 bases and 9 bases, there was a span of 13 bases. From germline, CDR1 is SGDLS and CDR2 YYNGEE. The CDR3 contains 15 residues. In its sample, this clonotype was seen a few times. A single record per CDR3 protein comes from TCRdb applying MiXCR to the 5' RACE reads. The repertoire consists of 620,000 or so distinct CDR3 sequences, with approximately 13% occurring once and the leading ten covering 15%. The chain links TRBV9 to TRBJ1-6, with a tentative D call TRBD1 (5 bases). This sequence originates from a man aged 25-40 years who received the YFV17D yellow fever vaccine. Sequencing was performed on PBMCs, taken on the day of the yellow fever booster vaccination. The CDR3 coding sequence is TGTGCCAGCAGCGTAGGGGGGGTAATCGGTTCACCCCTCCACTTT. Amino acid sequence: CASSVGGVIGSPLHF.